Reported below is one T cell receptor beta chain. Its antigen is unidentified. The source of the sample is a study of cytomegalovirus exposure and HLA in healthy donors. Though probably carrying unrecorded immune exposures, donors were nominally healthy at sampling. 13 Jbeta primers and 60 Vbeta primers were used for the PCR. Repertoires were generated with immunoSEQ multiplex PCR, while TCRdb's copy carries only in-frame clones and drops some. The profile shows 85,000 to 120,000 clones, less than 85% of them singletons. CDR3 size: 12 residues. Germline CDR1 reads SEHNR; CDR2 reads FQNEAQ (reference sequence). Trimming pared 1 base from V and 8 bases from J, leaving 6 bases between. Whole-study findings and limits: Most of the TCR beta V segments (in an earlier analysis) were productive either about 87% or about 30% of the time. The authors later linked a missense DCLRE1C variant to TCR beta V- and J-gene trimming.

The genes are TRBV7-9 and TRBJ2-1, with D hard to call. Sample: PBMCs. This TCR derives from a man in his 60s in good health and CMV-seronegative. The CDR3 region is CASSLELDEQFF. The CDR3 nucleotides are TGTGCCAGCAGCTTAGAGCTTGATGAGCAGTTCTTC.